This T cell receptor (beta chain) was sequenced during a study of blood T cell repertoires in COVID-19. Study in general: Acute and convalescent COVID-19 samples came from the United States, Italy and Spain.

Participant ages covered roughly 18 to 89 years across 24 US areas. Study processing details: Amplification of reference gene primers provided the estimated nucleated cell counts. Libraries were prepared by immunoSEQ multiplex PCR; TCRdb keeps only in-frame clonotypes and omits some of them. D and trimming come from the DNA, and the V and J calls and clone size come from that table. The sample carries 200,000 to 300,000 clones, roughly 89% recorded once. Germline lookup yields CDR1 LGHNA and CDR2 YSLEER. This CDR3 region has 14 residues. Between the trimmed V and J ends, which lost 0 bases and 5 bases, there was a span of 9 bases.

The chain recombines TRBV4-3 with TRBJ2-3, with D perhaps TRBD1 (5 bases). This TCR was recovered from a woman aged 25 to 39 with acute COVID-19. The sequenced material came from PBMCs or T cells enriched from blood (not recorded which). The CDR3 sequence: CASSQDRAGDTQYF. CDR3 nucleotides: TGCGCCAGCAGCCAAGACAGGGCCGGAGATACGCAGTATTTT.